The next 24 T cell receptor beta chains were all read from a single sample in a study of blood T cell repertoires in COVID-19. The assay was immunoSEQ multiplex PCR, and TCRdb's table has in-frame clones only and misses some. The sample carries about 50,000 clones, around 85% recorded once. The sample was peripheral blood. The receptors come from a woman aged 55-70 years with acute or convalescent COVID-19.

The chain joins TRBV5-3 to TRBJ1-5; 7 bases align to TRBD1. TRBV5-3 is marked as an open reading frame, function uncertain. The CDR3 totals 17 residues. Trimming at V came to 4 bases and at J to 1 base, leaving 11 bases not matched to a gene. CDR3 in DNA: TGTGCCAGAAGCCCCTTGACAGGGACCCGAAGCAATCAGCCCCAGCATTTT. It is translated as CARSPLTGTRSNQPQHF.

The sample holds one count of this clone. The chain carries TRBV11-2 and TRBJ2-2, with D possibly being TRBD2 (6 bases). CDR1 is SGHAT, CDR2 FQNNGV, per germline. The CDR3 contains 16 residues. Trimming stripped 0 bases from V and 6 bases from J, with 14 bases between. CDR3 loop: CASSLDAGSPSGELFF. The CDR3 DNA reads as TGTGCCAGCAGCTTAGATGCGGGGAGCCCATCCGGGGAGCTGTTTTTT.

This chain uses TRBV15 with TRBJ2-7; possibly TRBD1 for D (5 bases). V was cut by 0 bases and J by 5 bases, with 14 bases left in between. Germline CDR1 is LNHNV and CDR2 is YYDKDF (reference sequence). The CDR3 totals 15 residues. The CDR3 region has the DNA TGTGCCACCAGCAGAGATCGGACATCGGGCCACGAGCAGTACTTC. Protein product: CATSRDRTSGHEQYF.

The J gene is TRBJ2-2, the V gene TRBV19, with D tentatively TRBD1 (5 bases). The V and J ends lost 3 bases and 6 bases respectively, with 14 bases between them. The CDR3 covers 15 residues. Per germline, CDR1 LNHDA and CDR2 SQIVND (reference sequence). CDR3 DNA sequence: TGTGCCAGTAGTATGCAAGGGGCGCGTCCCGGGGAGCTGTTTTTT. Translated: CASSMQGARPGELFF.

The V and J genes are TRBV5-1 and TRBJ2-2; perhaps TRBD1 as D (6 bases). Trimming stripped 0 bases from V and 2 bases from J, with 14 bases between. Per the germline V gene, CDR1 is SGHRS and CDR2 is YFSETQ. The CDR3 length is 17 residues. The CDR3 nucleotides are TGCGCCAGCAGCTTGGACCTCACAGGGCCTAACACCGGGGAGCTGTTTTTT. Translation gives CASSLDLTGPNTGELFF.

This chain's CDR3 is CASSRTSGRYEQYF. In DNA, the CDR3 is TGTGCCAGCAGTAGGACTAGCGGGAGATACGAGCAGTACTTC. V usage is TRBV27 and J usage is TRBJ2-7; 13 bases agree with TRBD2. CDR3 length: 14 residues. Per germline, CDR1 MNHEY and CDR2 SMNVEV (reference sequence). The J segment lost 4 bases and the V segment lost 5 bases, leaving 2 bases of the junction unmatched.

V and J are TRBV3-1 (or the pseudogene TRBV3-2) and TRBJ1-6; D perhaps matches TRBD1 (5 bases). The CDR3 loop spans 16 amino acids. Per germline, CDR1 LGHDT and CDR2 YNNKEL (reference sequence). Trimming left V 4 bases short and J 9 bases short, with 19 bases between. The CDR3: CASSPTDWGESSPLHF. CDR3 nucleotide sequence: TGTGCCAGCAGCCCAACCGACTGGGGGGAAAGTTCACCCCTCCACTTT.

The V call is TRBV2, the J call TRBJ1-2, with D maybe TRBD1 (6 bases). Per the germline V gene, CDR1 is SNHLY and CDR2 is FYNNEI. With 6 bases removed from V and 9 bases from J, the gap between germline ends came to 17 bases. The CDR3 extends over 13 amino acids. The CDR3 nucleotides are TGTGCCAGCAGAGAATGGCAGGGGCTGCGCTACACCTTC. It is translated as CASREWQGLRYTF.

V and J are TRBV18 and TRBJ2-1; TRBD2 matches 14 bases. The CDR3 is 16 amino acids. Per the germline V gene, CDR1 is KGHSH and CDR2 is LQKENI. V gave up 2 bases and J gave up 9 bases; unmatched junction bases: 6. DNA of the CDR3: TGTGCCAGCTCACCAGGACTAGCGGGAGGCCTTGGTGAGCAGTTCTTC. Its translation is CASSPGLAGGLGEQFF.

The chain has TRBV3-1 (or the pseudogene TRBV3-2) and TRBJ2-2; D gene unclear. Trimming removed 1 base from V and 0 bases from J, with 15 bases in between. CDR1 LGHDT and CDR2 YNNKEL come from the germline V gene (reference sequence). CDR3 size: 18 residues. The CDR3 region is CASSQGWRRPSNTGELFF. The CDR3 nucleotides are TGTGCCAGCAGCCAAGGATGGCGGAGACCGTCGAACACCGGGGAGCTGTTTTTT.

The chain joins TRBV19 to TRBJ1-2, with D possibly being TRBD1 (6 bases). The CDR3 extends over 12 amino acids. Germline loops: CDR1 LNHDA, CDR2 SQIVND (reference sequence). Trimming took 9 bases from V and 4 from J, leaving 12 bases between them. The CDR3 protein is CASEQGTYGYTF. The CDR3 DNA sequence: TGTGCCAGCGAACAGGGAACCTATGGCTACACCTTC.

This clone showed up just once. This chain connects TRBV6-6 to TRBJ2-5; 9 bases line up with TRBD2. The CDR3 is 15 amino acids. Germline loops: CDR1 MNHNY, CDR2 SVGAGI (reference sequence). The V gene end was trimmed by 7 bases and the J gene end by 2 bases; junction bases not matched to a gene: 8. Here the CDR3 reads CASTRGRGRQETQYF. As DNA, the CDR3 is TGTGCCAGCACCCGCGGGAGGGGGAGACAAGAGACCCAGTACTTC.

The V gene is TRBV9, the J gene TRBJ2-1; 10 bases align to TRBD1. Germline V gives CDR1 SGDLS, CDR2 YYNGEE. This CDR3 has 14 amino acids. With 3 bases clipped from V and 8 bases from J, the junction kept 5 bases outside the gene matches. The CDR3, as DNA: TGTGCCAGCAGCGCCGGGACAGGGGTCGATGAGCAGTTCTTC. Protein sequence: CASSAGTGVDEQFF.

The V gene is TRBV3-1 (or the pseudogene TRBV3-2), the J gene TRBJ2-7, with D unresolved. Germline V CDR1 and CDR2: LGHDT, YNNKEL (reference sequence). The CDR3 runs 14 residues. Trimming removed 1 base at V and 1 base at J, with 8 bases between. Here the CDR3 DNA reads TGTGCCAGCAGCCAAGGTCACACATCCTACGAGCAGTACTTC. This codes for CASSQGHTSYEQYF.

In this sample, this clone turned up once. The chain combines TRBV7-2 with TRBJ2-7; 7 nucleotides line up with TRBD2. With V trimmed by 3 bases and J by 2 bases, 4 bases remained unmatched. The CDR3 length is 14 residues. Germline assignment: CDR1 SGHTA and CDR2 FQGNSA. CDR3 sequence: CASSLGRGTYEQYF. Here the CDR3 DNA reads TGTGCCAGCAGCTTGGGGCGGGGGACCTACGAGCAGTACTTC.

The gene calls are TRBV7-5 and TRBJ2-7; the DNA was not compared with TRBD2, the D call given in the table. TRBV7-5 is recorded as a pseudogene. This CDR3 has 18 amino acids. The CDR3, as DNA: TGTGCCAGAAGCTTAGTGGGCCTGGGAGTCTCCTTTACTTTCGAGCAGTACTTC. Translation: CARSLVGLGVSFTFEQYF.

The J gene is TRBJ2-3, the V gene TRBV7-3; 11 bases are a match to TRBD2. Germline CDR1 is SGHTA and CDR2 is FQGTGA. The CDR3 runs to 16 residues. After removal of 5 bases from V and 2 bases from J, the junction contained 6 bases not matched to a gene. CDR3 DNA: TGTGCCAGCAGCCCCGGGACTAGCGGTTACACAGATACGCAGTATTTT. Amino acids: CASSPGTSGYTDTQYF.

In this sample, this clone turned up once. The chain couples TRBV5-4 to TRBJ2-2, with a weak D call TRBD1 (6 bases). There are 16 residues in the CDR3. The V end lost 4 bases, the J end lost 1 base, and 14 bases lay between the germline ends. The germline gives CDR1 SGHNT, CDR2 YYREEE (reference sequence). The CDR3 loop is CASSAASRGNTGELFF. CDR3 coding DNA: TGTGCCAGCAGCGCAGCATCCAGGGGGAACACCGGGGAGCTGTTTTTT.

The chain has TRBV6-5 and TRBJ1-6; 7 bases fit TRBD1. CDR1 and CDR2 from the germline V gene are MNHEY and SVGAGI. J gave up 2 bases and V 4 bases, and 2 bases lay outside the gene matches. CDR3 length: 15 residues. CDR3 coding DNA: TGTGCCAGCAGTTGGACAGGCCCCTATAATTCACCCCTCCACTTT. This translates into CASSWTGPYNSPLHF.

The chain couples TRBV7-8 to TRBJ2-5; 15 nucleotides match TRBD2. V dropped 6 bases and J dropped 5; count of bases not matched to a gene: 7. This CDR3 is built from 16 residues. The germline V gene encodes CDR1 SGHVS and CDR2 FQNEAQ. The CDR3 coding sequence is TGTGCCAGCAGTCCCGGGACTAGCGGGGGGTGGGAGACCCAGTACTTC. Its translation is CASSPGTSGGWETQYF.

The chain couples TRBV18 to TRBJ1-5; unclear D gene. Trimming shortened V by 2 bases and J by 4 bases, and 9 bases separated the two germline ends. The CDR3 extends over 14 amino acids. Germline lookup yields CDR1 KGHSH and CDR2 LQKENI. CDR3 sequence: CASSPIAVNQPQHF. The CDR3 bases are TGTGCCAGCTCACCAATCGCGGTTAATCAGCCCCAGCATTTT. The full variable domain, in which reference TRBV18 and TRBJ1-5 provide the parts outside the CDR3, is NAGVMQNPRHLVRRRGQEARLRCSPMKGHSHVYWYRQLPEEGLKFMVYLQKENIIDESGMPKERFSAEFPKEGPSILRIQQVVRGDSAAYFCASSPIAVNQPQHFGDGTRLSIL.

This chain joins TRBV2 and TRBJ1-1; D possibly corresponds to TRBD1 (5 bases). The V end was cut by 4 bases, the J end by 5 bases, with 11 bases between. This CDR3 has 13 residues. The germline CDR1 and CDR2 sequences are SNHLY and FYNNEI. CDR3 residues: CASSAQGRTEAFF. DNA for the CDR3: TGTGCCAGCAGTGCTCAGGGCAGGACTGAAGCTTTCTTT.

V usage is TRBV19 and J usage is TRBJ2-4; D is perhaps TRBD2 (5 bases). V was pared by 9 bases and J by 0 bases, with 9 bases between. The CDR3 totals 13 residues. The germline CDR1 and CDR2 sequences are LNHDA and SQIVND (reference sequence). In nucleotides, the CDR3 is TGTGCCAGCCAAGGACTAGCCAAAAACATTCAGTACTTC. This gives the protein CASQGLAKNIQYF. The variable domain in full, with the rest retrieved from reference TRBV19 and TRBJ2-4, is DGGITQSPKYLFRKEGQNVTLSCEQNLNHDAMYWYRQDPGQGLRLIYYSQIVNDFQKGDIAEGYSVSREKKESFPLTVTSAQKNPTAFYLCASQGLAKNIQYFGAGTRLSVL.

The genes are TRBV4-1 and TRBJ1-2; TRBD1 is a possible D gene (5 bases). Between the trimmed V and J ends, which lost 1 base and 2 bases, there was a span of 5 bases. The germline CDR1 and CDR2 sequences are MGHRA and YSYEKL. The CDR3 has 13 amino acids. CDR3 in DNA: TGCGCCAGCAGCCAAGCAGGGAACTATGGCTACACCTTC. Translated: CASSQAGNYGYTF.